These T cell receptor beta chains were read from a single sample in a study of blood T cell repertoires in COVID-19. Libraries were prepared by immunoSEQ multiplex PCR; TCRdb keeps only in-frame clonotypes and omits some of them. The sample has more than 150,000 clones; roughly 90% are singletons. The sample consisted of peripheral blood. Receptor source: a man between 45 and 60 years old with acute or convalescent COVID-19. CDR3s include the opening cysteine and the closing phenylalanine or tryptophan. The order of the fields is D gene, V gene, J gene, clone size, CDR3 protein, CDR3 DNA. The D gene is left open where the match is weak. Where a row states a size, it is once, few, many or the class of an expanded clone; other rows omit it.

TRBD1,TRBV28,TRBJ1-2,few,CASKDRVYGYTF,TGTGCCAGCAAGGACAGGGTCTATGGCTACACCTTC
-,TRBV12-3/TRBV12-4,TRBJ2-4,-,CASRYENIQYF,TGTGCCAGCAGATATGAAAACATTCAGTACTTC
-,TRBV9,TRBJ2-5,-,CASSVGGHPKETQYF,TGTGCCAGCAGCGTCGGAGGGCACCCCAAAGAGACCCAGTACTTC
-,TRBV6-5,TRBJ1-6,-,CASRQGRYNSPLHF,TGTGCCAGCAGGCAGGGGCGGTATAATTCACCCCTCCACTTT
TRBD2,TRBV19,TRBJ2-7,-,CASSIGTSGRYEQYF,TGTGCCAGTAGTATTGGCACTAGCGGGCGCTACGAGCAGTACTTC
TRBD2,TRBV11-2,TRBJ2-5,-,CASSAGTSGTFETQYF,TGTGCCAGCAGCGCCGGGACTAGCGGTACGTTCGAGACCCAGTACTTC
TRBD2,TRBV15,TRBJ2-5,-,CATSRDSSGGIATRDTQYF,TGTGCCACCAGCAGAGATTCTAGCGGGGGGATTGCTACAAGAGACACCCAGTACTTC
TRBD1,TRBV7-9,TRBJ2-7,-,CASSLGQGQSYEQYF,TGTGCCAGCAGCCTAGGACAGGGTCAATCCTACGAGCAGTACTTC
-,TRBV9,TRBJ2-3,once,CASSASTDTQYF,TGTGCCAGCAGCGCTAGCACAGATACGCAGTATTTT
TRBD1,TRBV28,TRBJ1-6,-,CASSLLEQGDRYNSPLHF,TGTGCCAGCAGTTTATTGGAACAGGGGGATCGTTATAATTCACCCCTCCACTTT
-,TRBV5-4,TRBJ1-1,once,CASRNQANTEAFF,TGTGCCAGCAGGAACCAAGCAAACACTGAAGCTTTCTTT
-,TRBV7-9,TRBJ2-2,-,CASSLKGLRAGELFF,TGTGCCAGCAGCTTAAAGGGGCTCAGGGCCGGGGAGCTGTTTTTT
-,TRBV3-1/TRBV3-2,TRBJ2-6,-,CASSLDTGANVLTF,TGTGCCAGCAGCCTAGATACTGGGGCCAACGTCCTGACTTTC
-,TRBV30,TRBJ2-2,-,CAWRPWGGENTGELFF,TGTGCCTGGAGGCCTTGGGGGGGCGAGAACACCGGGGAGCTGTTTTTT
TRBD1,TRBV28,TRBJ1-2,-,CASSLMTGEYGYTF,TGTGCCAGCAGTTTAATGACAGGGGAGTATGGCTACACCTTC
TRBD2,TRBV28,TRBJ2-5,-,CASSQPSGSLGLVTQYF,TGTGCCAGCAGTCAACCTAGCGGGAGCTTGGGTCTCGTGACCCAGTACTTC
TRBD2,TRBV12-5,TRBJ2-2,-,CASGSSSGGFTGELFF,TGTGCTAGTGGTTCTTCTAGCGGGGGTTTCACCGGGGAGCTGTTTTTT
-,TRBV29-1,TRBJ1-2,-,CSVQGRRTNYGYTF,TGCAGCGTACAGGGCCGGCGAACTAACTATGGCTACACCTTC
-,TRBV5-4,TRBJ1-5,once,CASSLFTGTNSNQPQHF,TGTGCCAGCAGCTTGTTTACAGGGACAAATAGCAATCAGCCCCAGCATTTT
TRBD1,TRBV28,TRBJ2-3,-,CASRVGQGPDTQYF,TGTGCCAGCAGGGTGGGACAGGGGCCAGATACGCAGTATTTT
-,TRBV5-1,TRBJ2-2,-,CASSRTALHTGELFF,TGCGCCAGCAGCCGGACAGCCCTACACACCGGGGAGCTGTTTTTT
-,TRBV15,TRBJ2-2,-,CATSRDRMSGGELFF,TGTGCCACCAGCAGAGACCGGATGTCGGGCGGGGAGCTGTTTTTT
TRBD2,TRBV6-5,TRBJ2-3,-,CASTARGRARDTQYF,TGTGCCAGCACCGCCCGGGGGAGGGCCAGAGATACGCAGTATTTT
TRBD2,TRBV4-1,TRBJ2-5,-,CASSQEALVLAGRQETQYF,TGCGCCAGCAGCCAAGAAGCTTTAGTGCTAGCGGGACGACAAGAGACCCAGTACTTC
TRBD2,TRBV5-4,TRBJ2-1,-,CASTRGGYNEQFF,TGTGCCAGCACCCGGGGGGGGTACAATGAGCAGTTCTTC
-,TRBV7-9,TRBJ2-2,-,CASIPSSPRSVGATGELFF,TGTGCCAGCATCCCGTCAAGTCCCCGAAGTGTGGGGGCCACCGGGGAGCTGTTTTTT
-,TRBV21-1,TRBJ2-7,-,CASSKGQEAIYEQYF,TGTGCCAGCAGCAAAGGTCAGGAGGCAATCTACGAGCAGTACTTC
-,TRBV4-1,TRBJ1-2,-,CASSPLGSGALANYGYTF,TGCGCCAGCAGCCCCCTTGGATCAGGTGCACTCGCTAACTATGGCTACACCTTC
-,TRBV6-5,TRBJ1-1,-,CASSFNHGATEAFF,TGTGCCAGCAGTTTTAACCACGGTGCCACTGAAGCTTTCTTT
-,TRBV2,TRBJ1-5,-,CASIQGEDQPQHF,TGTGCCAGCATACAGGGAGAGGATCAGCCCCAGCATTTT
-,TRBV24-1,TRBJ1-5,once,CATSRQGNQPQHF,TGTGCCACCAGTAGACAGGGCAATCAGCCCCAGCATTTT
TRBD2,TRBV28,TRBJ2-7,-,CASSPPGSGLYEQYF,TGTGCCAGCAGCCCTCCCGGTAGCGGGCTCTACGAGCAGTACTTC
-,TRBV25-1,TRBJ1-4,-,CASSEWGGRGEKLFF,TGTGCCAGCAGTGAATGGGGAGGGAGAGGTGAAAAACTGTTTTTT
-,TRBV6-2/TRBV6-3,TRBJ1-1,-,CASSHTTQRGSEAFF,TGTGCCAGCAGCCACACGACTCAACGAGGATCTGAAGCTTTCTTT
TRBD1,TRBV19,TRBJ1-2,-,CASSWGDRDGYTF,TGTGCCAGTAGTTGGGGGGACAGAGATGGCTACACCTTC
-,TRBV18,TRBJ2-2,-,CASSPLQGNTGELFF,TGTGCCAGCTCACCATTGCAGGGCAACACCGGGGAGCTGTTTTTT
-,TRBV5-1,TRBJ1-2,-,CASSLDSGGDGYTF,TGCGCCAGCAGCTTGGATTCGGGAGGGGATGGCTACACCTTC
-,TRBV6-5,TRBJ2-7,-,CASGSSWGVEQYF,TGTGCCAGCGGGTCCTCTTGGGGGGTCGAGCAGTACTTC
-,TRBV11-2,TRBJ2-1,-,CASTLGHRRYNEQFF,TGTGCCAGCACACTAGGTCACCGAAGGTACAATGAGCAGTTCTTC
TRBD1,TRBV7-8,TRBJ2-2,-,CASSPHRDRDRYTGELFF,TGTGCCAGCAGCCCTCACCGGGACAGGGATCGGTACACCGGGGAGCTGTTTTTT
-,TRBV5-3,TRBJ1-5,few,CARSYGRQPQHF,TGTGCCAGAAGCTATGGCAGGCAGCCCCAGCATTTT
TRBD2,TRBV18,TRBJ2-1,-,CASSPAGTGGSYNEQFF,TGTGCCAGCTCACCAGCCGGGACCGGGGGGTCCTACAATGAGCAGTTCTTC
TRBD2,TRBV27,TRBJ2-3,-,CASSLLGVAGVDTQYF,TGTGCCAGCAGTTTACTCGGGGTAGCGGGGGTAGATACGCAGTATTTT
TRBD2,TRBV9,TRBJ2-2,-,CASSTSGDSTGELFF,TGTGCCAGCAGCACTAGCGGGGATTCCACCGGGGAGCTGTTTTTT
-,TRBV3-1/TRBV3-2,TRBJ2-1,-,CASSQQGSSYNEQFF,TGTGCCAGCAGCCAACAGGGGAGCTCCTACAATGAGCAGTTCTTC
-,TRBV9,TRBJ2-1,-,CASSDTGFGENNEQFF,TGTGCCAGCAGCGACACAGGGTTTGGCGAGAACAATGAGCAGTTCTTC
-,TRBV7-9,TRBJ1-3,-,CASKVGSSGNTIYF,TGTGCCAGCAAGGTCGGGAGCTCTGGAAACACCATATATTTT
-,TRBV2,TRBJ1-6,-,CASSGWSSYNSPLHF,TGTGCCAGCAGTGGGTGGAGCTCCTATAATTCACCCCTCCACTTT
-,TRBV6-6,TRBJ1-6,-,CASSYQGSETPLHF,TGTGCCAGCAGTTACCAGGGTTCAGAAACACCCCTCCACTTT
TRBD1,TRBV27,TRBJ1-1,-,CASSIGQGGTEAFF,TGTGCCAGCAGTATTGGACAGGGGGGGACTGAAGCTTTCTTT
TRBD2,TRBV10-1,TRBJ2-3,-,CASSEGLADPDTQYF,TGCGCCAGCAGTGAGGGACTAGCAGACCCCGATACGCAGTATTTT
-,TRBV7-2,TRBJ1-2,-,CASSLAVAPRGYTF,TGTGCCAGCAGCTTAGCGGTCGCCCCCCGGGGCTACACCTTC
TRBD1,TRBV5-4,TRBJ1-2,-,CASSSQGVQGYTF,TGTGCCAGCAGCTCACAGGGGGTGCAGGGCTACACCTTC
TRBD1,TRBV6-1,TRBJ2-1,-,CASTVDRVFEQFF,TGTGCCAGCACCGTGGACAGGGTCTTTGAGCAGTTCTTC
TRBD2,TRBV7-2,TRBJ2-4,-,CASSFRTSGTIAKNIQYF,TGTGCCAGCAGCTTCCGGACTAGCGGGACTATAGCCAAAAACATTCAGTACTTC